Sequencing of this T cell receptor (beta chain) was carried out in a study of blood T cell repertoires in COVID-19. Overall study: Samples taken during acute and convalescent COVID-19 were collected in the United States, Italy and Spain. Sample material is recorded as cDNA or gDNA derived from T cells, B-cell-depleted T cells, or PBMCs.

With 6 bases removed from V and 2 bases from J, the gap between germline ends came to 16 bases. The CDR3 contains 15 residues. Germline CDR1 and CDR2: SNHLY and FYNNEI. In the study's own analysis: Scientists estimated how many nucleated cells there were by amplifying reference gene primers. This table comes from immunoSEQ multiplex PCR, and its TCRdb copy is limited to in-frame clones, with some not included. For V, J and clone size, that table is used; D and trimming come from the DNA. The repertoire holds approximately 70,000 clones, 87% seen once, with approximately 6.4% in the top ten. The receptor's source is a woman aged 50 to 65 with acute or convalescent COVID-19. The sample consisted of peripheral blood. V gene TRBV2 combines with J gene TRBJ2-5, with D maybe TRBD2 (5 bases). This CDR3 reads CASRYQTTRQETQYF. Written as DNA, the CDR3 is TGTGCCAGCAGGTATCAGACTACGAGACAAGAGACCCAGTACTTC.